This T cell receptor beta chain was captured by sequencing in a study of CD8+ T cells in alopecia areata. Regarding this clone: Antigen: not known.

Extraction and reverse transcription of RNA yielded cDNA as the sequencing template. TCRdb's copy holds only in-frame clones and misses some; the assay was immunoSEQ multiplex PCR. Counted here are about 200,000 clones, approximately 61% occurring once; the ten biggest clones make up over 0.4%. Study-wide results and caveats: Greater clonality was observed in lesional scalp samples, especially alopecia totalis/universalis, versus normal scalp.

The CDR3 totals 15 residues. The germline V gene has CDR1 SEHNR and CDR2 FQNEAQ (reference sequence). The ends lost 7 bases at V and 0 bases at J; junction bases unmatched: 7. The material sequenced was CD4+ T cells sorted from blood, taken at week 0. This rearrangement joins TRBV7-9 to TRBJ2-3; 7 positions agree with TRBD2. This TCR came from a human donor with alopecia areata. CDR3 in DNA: TGTGCCAGCAACCCGGGGGAGGGGAGCACAGATACGCAGTATTTT. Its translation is CASNPGEGSTDTQYF.